Only one count was recorded for the clone carrying this T cell receptor beta chain. The sample originates from a study of blood T cells in healthy people across ages. The authors ran a second PCR of roughly 6 to 11 cycles using a sample-barcoded 5' primer and a J-beta primer mix. Sequencing of every sample gave 3 million or more CDR3-containing paired-end reads. TCRdb passed the 5' RACE reads through MiXCR, listing each CDR3 protein once. The data hold 1.5 million to 1.9 million distinct CDR3 sequences, with 35% to 45% observed a single time. CDR1 SGHRS and CDR2 YFSETQ come from the germline V gene. The CDR3 length is 14 residues. Trimming pared 5 bases from V and 2 bases from J, leaving 14 bases between.

V is TRBV5-1 and J is TRBJ2-7; D gene ambiguous. Sequencing was performed on blood. The source is a woman in her late teens or twenties in good health. CDR3 in DNA: TGCGCCAGCAGTTCGTGCGCAGGCCCCTACGAGCAGTACTTC. Amino acids: CASSSCAGPYEQYF. Based on the CDR3 plus reference TRBV5-1 and TRBJ2-7, the full variable domain is KAGVTQTPRYLIKTRGQQVTLSCSPISGHRSVSWYQQTPGQGLQFLFEYFSETQRNKGNFPGRFSGRQFSNSRSEMNVSTLELGDSALYLCASSSCAGPYEQYFGPGTRLTVT.